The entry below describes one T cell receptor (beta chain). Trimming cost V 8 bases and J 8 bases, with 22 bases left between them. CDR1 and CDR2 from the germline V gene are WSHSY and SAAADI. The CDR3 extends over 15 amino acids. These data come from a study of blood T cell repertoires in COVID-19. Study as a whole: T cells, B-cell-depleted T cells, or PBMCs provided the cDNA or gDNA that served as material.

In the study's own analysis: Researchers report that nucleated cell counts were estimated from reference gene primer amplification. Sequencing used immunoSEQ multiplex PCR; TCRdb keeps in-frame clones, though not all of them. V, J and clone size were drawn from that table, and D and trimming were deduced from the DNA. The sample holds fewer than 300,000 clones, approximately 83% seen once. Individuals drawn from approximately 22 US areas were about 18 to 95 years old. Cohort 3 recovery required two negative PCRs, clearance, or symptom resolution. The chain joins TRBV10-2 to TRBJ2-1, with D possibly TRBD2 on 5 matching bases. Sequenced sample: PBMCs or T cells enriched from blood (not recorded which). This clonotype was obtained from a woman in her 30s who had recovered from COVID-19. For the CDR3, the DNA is TGCGCCAGCGAAAGCGGTATTAACTTGGATTATGAGCAGTTCTTC. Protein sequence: CASESGINLDYEQFF.